Described below is a single T cell receptor (beta chain) sequence and its context. What it recognizes is unknown. Profiling relied on immunoSEQ multiplex PCR, and the TCRdb table lists in-frame clones only, not all of them. This table has about 70,000 clones, 60% to 75% appearing once. These data originate in a study of vaccination effects on CD4 cells after COVID-19. The CDR3 sequence is 16 residues long. The J segment lost 1 base and the V segment lost 6 bases, leaving 9 bases of the junction unmatched. Germline V gene sequence: CDR1 SNHLY, CDR2 FYNNEI. With the ViraFEST assay, the study expanded antigen-specific CD4+ T cells using viral peptide pools, then sequenced them. CD4+ T cells were isolated after around 10 days of culture. Convalescent patients had PCR-confirmed SARS-CoV-2 infection between March and December 2020.

The chain employs TRBV2 and TRBJ1-5, with 7 positions matching TRBD1. This clonotype originated in a human donor who had a prior SARS-CoV-2 infection. The input for sequencing was CD4+ T cells from PBMCs cultured with HIV peptides, taken before COVID-19 vaccination. The subset denotes: HIV-1 Nef peptide pool negative control/reference culture. Here the CDR3 reads CASRDDRVESNQPQHF. The CDR3 DNA sequence: TGTGCCAGCAGAGACGACAGGGTAGAGAGCAATCAGCCCCAGCATTTT.